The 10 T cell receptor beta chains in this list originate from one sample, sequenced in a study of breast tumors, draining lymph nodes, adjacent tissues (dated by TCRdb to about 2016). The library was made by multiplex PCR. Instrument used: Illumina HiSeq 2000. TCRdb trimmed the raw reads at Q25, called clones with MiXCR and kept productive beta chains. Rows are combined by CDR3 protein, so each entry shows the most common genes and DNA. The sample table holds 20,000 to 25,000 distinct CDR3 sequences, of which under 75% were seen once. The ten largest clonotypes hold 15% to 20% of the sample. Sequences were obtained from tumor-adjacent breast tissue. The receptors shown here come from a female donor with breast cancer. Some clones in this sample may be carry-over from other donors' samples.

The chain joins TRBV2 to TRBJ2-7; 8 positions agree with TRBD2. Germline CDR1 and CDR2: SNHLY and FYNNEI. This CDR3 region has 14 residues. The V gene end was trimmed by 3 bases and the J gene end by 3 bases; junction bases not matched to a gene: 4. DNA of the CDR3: TGTGCCAGCAGTGAGTTTAGCGGGATCTACGAGCAGTACTTC. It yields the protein CASSEFSGIYEQYF.

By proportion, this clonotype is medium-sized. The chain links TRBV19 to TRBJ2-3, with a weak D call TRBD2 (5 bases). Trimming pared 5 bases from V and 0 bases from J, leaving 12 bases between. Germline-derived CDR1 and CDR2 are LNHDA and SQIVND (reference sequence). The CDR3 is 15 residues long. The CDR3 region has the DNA TGTGCCAGTAGTCAGGACTGGGGTAGCACAGATACGCAGTATTTT. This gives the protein CASSQDWGSTDTQYF.

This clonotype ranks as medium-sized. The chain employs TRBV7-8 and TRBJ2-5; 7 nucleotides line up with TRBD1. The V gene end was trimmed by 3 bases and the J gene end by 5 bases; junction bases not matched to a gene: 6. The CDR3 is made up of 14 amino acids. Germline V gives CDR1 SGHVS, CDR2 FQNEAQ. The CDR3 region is CASSFTGVGETQYF. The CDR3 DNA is TGTGCCAGCAGCTTTACAGGGGTGGGGGAGACCCAGTACTTC.

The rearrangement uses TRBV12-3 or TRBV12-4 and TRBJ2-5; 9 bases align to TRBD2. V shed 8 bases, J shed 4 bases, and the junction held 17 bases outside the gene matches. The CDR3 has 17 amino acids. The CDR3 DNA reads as TGTGCCAGCTCGACGATCCCCAGCGGGGGGTCCGGAGAGACCCAGTACTTC. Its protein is CASSTIPSGGSGETQYF.

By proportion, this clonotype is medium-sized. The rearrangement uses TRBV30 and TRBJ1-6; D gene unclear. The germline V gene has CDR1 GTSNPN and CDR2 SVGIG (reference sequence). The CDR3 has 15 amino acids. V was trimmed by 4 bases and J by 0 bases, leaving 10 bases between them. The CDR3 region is CAWTGKSSYNSPLHF. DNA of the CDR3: TGTGCCTGGACAGGAAAGAGCTCCTATAATTCACCCCTCCACTTT.

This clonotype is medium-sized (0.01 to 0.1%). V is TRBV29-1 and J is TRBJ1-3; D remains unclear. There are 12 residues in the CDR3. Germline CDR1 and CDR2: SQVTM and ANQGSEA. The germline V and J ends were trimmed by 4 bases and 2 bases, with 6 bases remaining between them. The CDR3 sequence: CSVVGPGNTIYF. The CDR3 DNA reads TGCAGCGTTGTAGGTCCTGGAAACACCATATATTTT.

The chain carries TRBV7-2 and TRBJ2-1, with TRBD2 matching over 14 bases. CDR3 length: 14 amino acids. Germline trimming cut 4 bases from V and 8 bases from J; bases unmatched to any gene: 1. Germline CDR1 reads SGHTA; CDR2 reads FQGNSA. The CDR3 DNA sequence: TGTGCCAGCAGCTCGGGACTAGCGGGGGATGAGCAGTTCTTC. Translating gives CASSSGLAGDEQFF.

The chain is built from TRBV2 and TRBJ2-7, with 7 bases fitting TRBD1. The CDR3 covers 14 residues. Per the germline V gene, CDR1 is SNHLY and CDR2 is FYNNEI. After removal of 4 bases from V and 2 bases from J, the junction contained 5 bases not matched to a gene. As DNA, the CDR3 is TGTGCCAGCAGTGGGGACAGAAACACCTACGAGCAGTACTTC. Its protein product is CASSGDRNTYEQYF. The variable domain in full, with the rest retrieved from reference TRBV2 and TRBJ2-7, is EPEVTQTPSHQVTQMGQEVILRCVPISNHLYFYWYRQILGQKVEFLVSFYNNEISEKSEIFDDQFSVERPDGSNFTLKIRSTKLEDSAMYFCASSGDRNTYEQYFGPGTRLTVT.

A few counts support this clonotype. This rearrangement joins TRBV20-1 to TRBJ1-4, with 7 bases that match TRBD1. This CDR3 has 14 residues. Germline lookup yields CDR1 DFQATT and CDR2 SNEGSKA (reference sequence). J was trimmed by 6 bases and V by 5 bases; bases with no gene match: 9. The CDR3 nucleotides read TGCAGTGCTCCACCCGGGACAGAGGATGAAAAACTGTTTTTT. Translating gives CSAPPGTEDEKLFF.

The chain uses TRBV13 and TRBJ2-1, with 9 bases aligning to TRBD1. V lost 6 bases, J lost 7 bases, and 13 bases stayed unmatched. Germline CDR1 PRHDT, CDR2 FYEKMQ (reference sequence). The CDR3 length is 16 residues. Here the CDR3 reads CASRRPRDRDGNEQFF. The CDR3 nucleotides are TGTGCCAGCAGGCGCCCCCGGGACAGGGATGGTAATGAGCAGTTCTTC. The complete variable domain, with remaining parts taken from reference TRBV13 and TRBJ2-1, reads AAGVIQSPRHLIKEKRETATLKCYPIPRHDTVYWYQQGPGQDPQFLISFYEKMQSDKGSIPDRFSAQQFSDYHSELNMSSLELGDSALYFCASRRPRDRDGNEQFFGPGTRLTVL.